Presented here are 8 T cell receptor beta chains from one specimen sequenced in a study of blood T cell repertoires in COVID-19 (dated by TCRdb to 2018 to 2021). Libraries were constructed by the immunoSEQ multiplex PCR assay. Held by TCRdb, this immuneACCESS table contains in-frame sequences only and omits some clones. Under half of the omission traces to an unresolved V gene where checked; the cause of the rest is unknown. The sample table records more than 300,000 clones; just over 90% of these occur just once. The top ten constitute 0.8% to 0.9% of the sample. The sequenced sample was PBMCs or T cells enriched from blood (not recorded which). All receptors come from a woman aged 35 to 49 who had been exposed to COVID-19.

J is TRBJ1-4 and V is TRBV6-5; D is ambiguous. The germline V gene has CDR1 MNHEY and CDR2 SVGAGI. V lost 7 bases and J 8 bases, leaving 17 bases between the germline ends. The CDR3 is 14 amino acids. The CDR3 is CASKMRVEGEKLFF. In nucleotides, the CDR3 is TGTGCCAGCAAGATGAGGGTTGAAGGCGAAAAACTGTTTTTT.

The chain combines TRBV6-2 or TRBV6-3 with TRBJ1-2, with no clear D. CDR3 length equals 13 residues. V was pared by 2 bases and J by 4 bases, with 8 bases between. CDR1 is MNHEY and CDR2 is SVGEGT in the germline V gene. CDR3 bases: TGTGCCAGCAGTTACGTATCTCCCTATGGCTACACCTTC. This translates into CASSYVSPYGYTF.

This clone has a handful of counts. The chain uses TRBV24-1 and TRBJ2-5; possibly TRBD2 for D (6 bases). The CDR3 is 16 amino acids. CDR1 is KGHDR and CDR2 is SFDVKD in the germline V gene. V was shortened by 0 bases and J by 0 bases, with 10 bases between the two germline ends. The CDR3 bases are TGTGCCACCAGTGATTTGGGGGGGTTCGACCAAGAGACCCAGTACTTC. This codes for CATSDLGGFDQETQYF.

This clone was seen a single time. The CDR3 nucleotides read TGTGCCAGCTCACCCGATGGACAGAATCAGCCCCAGCATTTT. This encodes CASSPDGQNQPQHF. The chain carries TRBV18 and TRBJ1-5, with a possible D match to TRBD1 (6 bases). The V end lost 3 bases, the J end lost 4 bases, and 10 bases lay between the germline ends. The CDR3 length is 14 residues. Germline V gene sequence: CDR1 KGHSH, CDR2 LQKENI.

This chain joins TRBV29-1 and TRBJ2-3, with 13 bases fitting TRBD2. Germline assignment: CDR1 SQVTM and CDR2 ANQGSEA. The junction had 12 bases not matched to a gene; V was cut back by 6 bases and J by 0 bases. The CDR3 contains 18 residues. The CDR3 DNA sequence: TGCAGCGTGACCGGGACTAGCGGGGAGGTCGCTAGCACAGATACGCAGTATTTT. Protein product: CSVTGTSGEVASTDTQYF.

The chain carries TRBV27 and TRBJ1-1; D is unclear. Germline values: CDR1 MNHEY, CDR2 SMNVEV (reference sequence). The length of the CDR3 is 15 residues. V was trimmed by 0 bases and J by 1 base, leaving 9 bases between them. The CDR3 bases are TGTGCCAGCAGTTTATCGAACAGACCGAACACTGAAGCTTTCTTT. Its protein product is CASSLSNRPNTEAFF.

This chain connects TRBV5-1 to TRBJ1-6; TRBD1 matches at 7 bases. Germline V CDR1 and CDR2: SGHRS, YFSETQ. The CDR3 is 15 amino acids. J gave up 10 bases and V 4 bases, and 11 bases lay outside the gene matches. The CDR3 loop reads CASSPTDRAGSPLHF. CDR3 in DNA: TGCGCCAGCAGCCCTACCGACAGGGCTGGATCACCCCTCCACTTT.

This sequence joins TRBV5-4 and TRBJ2-2, with D maybe TRBD2 (6 bases). The CDR3 consists of 16 residues. The germline CDR1 and CDR2 sequences are SGHNT and YYREEE (reference sequence). V was shortened by 0 bases and J by 1 base, with 10 bases between the two germline ends. This CDR3 reads CASSLGLAMNTGELFF. CDR3 DNA sequence: TGTGCCAGCAGCTTGGGTCTAGCGATGAACACCGGGGAGCTGTTTTTT.